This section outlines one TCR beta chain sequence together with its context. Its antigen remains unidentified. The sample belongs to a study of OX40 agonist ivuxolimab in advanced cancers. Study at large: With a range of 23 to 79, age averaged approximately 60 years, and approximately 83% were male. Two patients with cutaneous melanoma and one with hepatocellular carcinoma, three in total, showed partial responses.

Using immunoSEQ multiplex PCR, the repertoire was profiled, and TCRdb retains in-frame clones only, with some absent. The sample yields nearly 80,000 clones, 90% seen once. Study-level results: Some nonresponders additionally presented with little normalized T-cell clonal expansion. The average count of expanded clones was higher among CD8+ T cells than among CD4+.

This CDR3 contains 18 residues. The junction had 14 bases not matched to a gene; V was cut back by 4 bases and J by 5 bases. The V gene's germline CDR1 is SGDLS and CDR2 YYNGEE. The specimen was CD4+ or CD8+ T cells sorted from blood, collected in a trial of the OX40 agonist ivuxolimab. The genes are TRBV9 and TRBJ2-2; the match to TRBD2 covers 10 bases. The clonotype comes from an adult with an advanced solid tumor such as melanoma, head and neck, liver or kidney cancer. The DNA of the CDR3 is TGTGCCAGCAGCCCCTTCCCCCCTAGCGGGAGCCTAACCGGGGAGCTGTTTTTT. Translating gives CASSPFPPSGSLTGELFF.